This T cell receptor beta chain was captured by sequencing in a study of blood T cell repertoires in COVID-19. Study-level information: T cells, B-cell-depleted T cells, or PBMCs supplied cDNA or gDNA.

Profiled with immunoSEQ multiplex PCR; TCRdb holds only in-frame clones, not every one. The sample holds about 180,000 clones; approximately 80% are singletons and the top ten take approximately 1.5%. This clone was seen more than once but under ten times. Distinct nucleotide sequences in the sample also encode this CDR3. With 1 base removed from V and 5 bases from J, the gap between germline ends came to 11 bases. This CDR3 contains 14 residues. Germline assignment: CDR1 MNHEY and CDR2 SMNVEV (reference sequence). Sequenced material: peripheral blood. This chain joins TRBV27 and TRBJ2-5; tentative D call: TRBD2 (7 bases). The receptor was derived from a human donor in a cohort sampled during active COVID-19. Written as DNA, the CDR3 is TGTGCCAGCAGTTTATGGGGAGGGGGGGAGACCCAGTACTTC. As protein: CASSLWGGGETQYF.